The sequence of this T cell receptor (beta chain) was determined in a study of blood T cell repertoires in COVID-19. For the study at large: The United States, Italy and Spain provided the acute and convalescent COVID-19 samples. PBMCs, B-cell-depleted T cells, or T cells were the source of the cDNA or gDNA that made up the material.

Authors' methods: Researchers report that nucleated cell counts were estimated from reference gene primer amplification. The repertoire was sequenced with immunoSEQ multiplex PCR; TCRdb's copy has only in-frame clones and lacks some. Clonal size and the V and J genes are those of that table, whereas D and trimming came from the DNA. The sample includes 35,000 to 50,000 clones, approximately 89% of them seen just once. This CDR3 contains 14 residues. Trimming shortened V by 5 bases and J by 2 bases, and 12 bases separated the two germline ends. CDR1 and CDR2 (germline): SGHTA, FQGNSA. The chain couples TRBV7-2 to TRBJ1-2, with D unresolved. Material for sequencing was peripheral blood. This clonotype was sampled from a man aged 50 to 60 with active COVID-19. CDR3 DNA: TGTGCCAGCAGCCCCCATGTGGGCAACTATGGCTACACCTTC. This gives the protein CASSPHVGNYGYTF. Supplemented by reference TRBV7-2 and TRBJ1-2, the full variable domain reads GAGVSQSPSNKVTEKGKDVELRCDPISGHTALYWYRQSLGQGLEFLIYFQGNSAPDKSGLPSDRFSAERTGGSVSTLTIQRTQQEDSAVYLCASSPHVGNYGYTFGSGTRLTVV.